This T cell receptor beta chain was recorded in a study of PD-L1 blockade in urothelial cancer. Study details: Prior exposure to chemotherapy in patients amounted to 0 to 3 regimens received. A median blood sample held approximately 150,000 T cells and about 78,000 unique TCRs.

Looked up from germline, CDR1 is SGHRS and CDR2 is YFSETQ. The CDR3 loop spans 13 amino acids. With 4 bases clipped from V and 3 bases from J, the junction kept 3 bases outside the gene matches. Noted time point: pretreatment peripheral blood. The assay was immunoSEQ multiplex PCR, and TCRdb's table has in-frame clones only and misses some. Of about 95,000 clones listed, around 89% are singletons. V and J are TRBV5-1 and TRBJ2-5; TRBD2 matches 7 bases. This receptor was obtained from a man aged 55 to 70 with urothelial cancer. The sample in question was PBMCs, obtained around atezolizumab (anti-PD-L1) treatment. Written as DNA, the CDR3 is TGCGCCAGCAGCCCCAGCGGGAAAGAGACCCAGTACTTC. Protein: CASSPSGKETQYF.